This T cell receptor (beta chain) was sequenced in a study of blood T cell repertoires in COVID-19 (dated by TCRdb to 2019 to 2021). Concerning the study at large: Samples covering the acute and convalescent phases of COVID-19 were provided by collaborators in the United States, Italy and Spain. The prospective study material was composed of cDNA or gDNA derived from T cells, B-cell-depleted T cells, or PBMCs. Subjects who had been exposed to COVID-19, were actively infected with it, or had recovered from it provided the deeply sampled blood TCRbeta repertoires that made up the dataset. A freely available public database, intended as a resource for researchers studying the immune response to SARS-CoV-2, is where the repertoires were released. The samples were drawn from two sources: the first 160 participants of the ongoing ImmuneRACE study, and 1,000 to 1,500 subjects contributed by 6 global collaborators. Sample metadata almost always included a de-identified subject ID, COVID-19 status, age in years and sex. Where available, HLA class I and class II types were obtained from metadata supplied by the sample provider rather than from assay-based typing. Beyond this particular receptor, the publication reports: The quantity of clinical and demographic metadata differed by source and by participant and was supplied without curation.

Concerning this clone: It lacks a known antigen. No base quality values were provided; no much bigger clone lies one nucleotide off.

Collaborating institutions collected whole blood in K2EDTA tubes following their own protocols. For TCRbeta analysis, collaborators shipped samples as frozen whole blood, isolated PBMCs, or DNA extracted from either of those sample types. TCRbeta CDR3 regions were amplified from genomic DNA by means of the immunoSEQ Assay, a bias-controlled multiplex PCR. The authors' pipeline ran thus. Within the assay, amplification of reference gene primers was used to estimate how many nucleated cells each sample contained. To quantify the absolute abundance of each unique TCRbeta CDR3 rearrangement, sequence reads were collapsed and filtered. For each sample, productive Simpson clonality was calculated as the square root of Simpson's diversity index over productive rearrangements. Here the immuneACCESS table is served through TCRdb, limited to in-frame sequences with V and J called. Missing clones are a known gap in these copies; in checked studies unresolved V genes cover under half, and the rest lacks a known reason. That table gives V, J and clone size, and the DNA gave D and trimming. The sample table contains 150,000 to 160,000 clones; only one count was recorded for about 90% of them. Of the sample, approximately 0.55% is held by the ten largest clones.

This receptor was identified in a middle-aged man with acute or convalescent COVID-19. Source material: peripheral blood.

The CDR3 has the sequence CASSPDPGRGYNEQFF. At the DNA level, the sequence is TGTGCCAGCAGCCCCGACCCAGGGAGGGGTTACAATGAGCAGTTCTTC. The chain uses TRBV7-9 and TRBJ2-1, with 7 bases in between that match TRBD2. Compared with germline, V lacks 5 bases and J lacks 4 bases; bases without a gene match: 11. From a lookup of the germline V gene (reference sequence), CDR1 and CDR2 are SEHNR and FQNEAQ. Inclusive of the bounding cysteine and phenylalanine, the CDR3 is 16 residues long. Of the read, only the CDR3 DNA is kept; its 48 bases are in frame from base 1.